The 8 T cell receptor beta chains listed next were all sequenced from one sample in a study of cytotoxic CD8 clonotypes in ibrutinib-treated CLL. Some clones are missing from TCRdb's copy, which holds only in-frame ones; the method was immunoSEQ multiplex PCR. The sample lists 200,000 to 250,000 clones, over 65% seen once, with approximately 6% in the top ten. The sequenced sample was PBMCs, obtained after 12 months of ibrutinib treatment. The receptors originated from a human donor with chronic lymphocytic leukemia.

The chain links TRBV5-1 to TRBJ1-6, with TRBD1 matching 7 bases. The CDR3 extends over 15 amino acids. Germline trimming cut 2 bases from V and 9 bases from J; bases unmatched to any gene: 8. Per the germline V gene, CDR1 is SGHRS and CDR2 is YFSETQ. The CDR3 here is CASSFRTGRGSPLHF. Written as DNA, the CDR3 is TGCGCCAGCAGCTTCCGGACAGGACGGGGTTCACCCCTCCACTTT.

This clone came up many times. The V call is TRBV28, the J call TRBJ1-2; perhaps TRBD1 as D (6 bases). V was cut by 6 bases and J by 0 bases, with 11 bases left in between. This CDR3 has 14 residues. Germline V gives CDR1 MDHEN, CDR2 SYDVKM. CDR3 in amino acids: CASRFGGPNYGYTF. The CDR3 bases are TGTGCCAGCAGATTTGGGGGGCCTAACTATGGCTACACCTTC.

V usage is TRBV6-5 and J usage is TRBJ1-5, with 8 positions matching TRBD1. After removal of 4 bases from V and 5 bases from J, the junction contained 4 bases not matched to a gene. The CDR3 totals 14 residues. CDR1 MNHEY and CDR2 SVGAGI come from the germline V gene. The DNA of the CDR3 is TGTGCCAGCAGTTTAGGACAGGGCGATCAGCCCCAGCATTTT. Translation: CASSLGQGDQPQHF.

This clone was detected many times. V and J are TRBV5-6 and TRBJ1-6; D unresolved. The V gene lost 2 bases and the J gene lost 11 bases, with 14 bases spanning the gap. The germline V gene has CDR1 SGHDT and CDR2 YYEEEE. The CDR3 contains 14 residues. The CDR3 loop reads CASSFRWVGTPLHF. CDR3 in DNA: TGTGCCAGCAGCTTCAGGTGGGTTGGCACACCCCTCCACTTT.

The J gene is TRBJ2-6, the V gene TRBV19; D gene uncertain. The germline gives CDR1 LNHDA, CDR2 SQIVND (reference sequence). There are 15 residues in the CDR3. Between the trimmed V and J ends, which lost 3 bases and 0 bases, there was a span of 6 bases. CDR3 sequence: CASSMVGSGANVLTF. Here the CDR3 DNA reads TGTGCCAGTAGTATGGTTGGCTCTGGGGCCAACGTCCTGACTTTC.

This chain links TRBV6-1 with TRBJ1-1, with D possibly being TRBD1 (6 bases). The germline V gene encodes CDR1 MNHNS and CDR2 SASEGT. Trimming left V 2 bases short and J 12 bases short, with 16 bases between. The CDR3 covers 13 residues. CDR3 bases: TGTGCCAGCAGTGAAAGGGACAAGGGCGGGCCTTTCTTT. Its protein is CASSERDKGGPFF.

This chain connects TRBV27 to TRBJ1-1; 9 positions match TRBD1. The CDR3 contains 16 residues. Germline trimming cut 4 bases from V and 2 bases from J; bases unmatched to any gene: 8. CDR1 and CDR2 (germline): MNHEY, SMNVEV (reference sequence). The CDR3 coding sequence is TGTGCCAGCAGTTCGAGTCTGACAGGGGGTAACACTGAAGCTTTCTTT. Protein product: CASSSSLTGGNTEAFF.

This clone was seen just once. CDR3 loop: CASSLVGTGDYEQYF. The CDR3 bases are TGTGCCAGCAGCTTAGTCGGGACAGGAGATTACGAGCAGTACTTC. The chain recombines TRBV11-2 with TRBJ2-7, with 8 bases matching TRBD1. V gave up 1 base and J gave up 4 bases; unmatched junction bases: 6. Germline V gene data show CDR1 as SGHAT and CDR2 as FQNNGV. The CDR3 loop spans 15 amino acids.